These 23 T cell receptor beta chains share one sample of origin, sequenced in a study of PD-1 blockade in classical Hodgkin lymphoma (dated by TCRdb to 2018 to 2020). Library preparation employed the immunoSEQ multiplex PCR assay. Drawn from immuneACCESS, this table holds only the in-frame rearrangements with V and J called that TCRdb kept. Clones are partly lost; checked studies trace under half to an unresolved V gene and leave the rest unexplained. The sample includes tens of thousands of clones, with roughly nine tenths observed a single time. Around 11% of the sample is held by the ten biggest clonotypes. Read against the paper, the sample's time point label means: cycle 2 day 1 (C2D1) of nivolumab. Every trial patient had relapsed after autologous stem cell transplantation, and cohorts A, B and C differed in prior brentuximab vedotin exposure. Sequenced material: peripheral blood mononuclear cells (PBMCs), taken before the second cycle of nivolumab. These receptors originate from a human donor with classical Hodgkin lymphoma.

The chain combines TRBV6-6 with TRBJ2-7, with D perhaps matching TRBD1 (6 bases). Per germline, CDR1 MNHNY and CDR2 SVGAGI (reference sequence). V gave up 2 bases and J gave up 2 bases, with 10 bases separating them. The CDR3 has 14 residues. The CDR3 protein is CASSYGGWTYEQYF. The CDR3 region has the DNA TGTGCCAGCAGTTACGGGGGCTGGACCTACGAGCAGTACTTC.

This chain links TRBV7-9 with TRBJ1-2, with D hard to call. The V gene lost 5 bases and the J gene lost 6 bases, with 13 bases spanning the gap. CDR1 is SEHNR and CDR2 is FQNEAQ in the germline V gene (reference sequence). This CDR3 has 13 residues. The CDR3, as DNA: TGTGCCAGCAGCAGTAGCGATCATAATGGCTACACCTTC. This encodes CASSSSDHNGYTF.

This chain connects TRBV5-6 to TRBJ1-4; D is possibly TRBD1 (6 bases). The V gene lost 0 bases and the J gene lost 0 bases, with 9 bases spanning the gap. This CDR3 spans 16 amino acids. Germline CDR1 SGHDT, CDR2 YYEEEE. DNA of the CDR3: TGTGCCAGCAGCTTGGCCAGGGGAACAACTAATGAAAAACTGTTTTTT. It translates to CASSLARGTTNEKLFF. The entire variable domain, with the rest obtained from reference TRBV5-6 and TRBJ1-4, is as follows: DAGVTQSPTHLIKTRGQQVTLRCSPKSGHDTVSWYQQALGQGPQFIFQYYEEEERQRGNFPDRFSGHQFPNYSSELNVNALLLGDSALYLCASSLARGTTNEKLFFGSGTQLSVL.

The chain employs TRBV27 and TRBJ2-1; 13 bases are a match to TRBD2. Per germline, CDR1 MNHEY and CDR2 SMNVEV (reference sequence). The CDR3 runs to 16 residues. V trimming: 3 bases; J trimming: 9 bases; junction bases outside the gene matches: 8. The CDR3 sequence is CASSLVLAGGLSEQFF. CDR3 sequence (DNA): TGTGCCAGCAGTTTGGTACTAGCGGGAGGGCTTAGTGAGCAGTTCTTC.

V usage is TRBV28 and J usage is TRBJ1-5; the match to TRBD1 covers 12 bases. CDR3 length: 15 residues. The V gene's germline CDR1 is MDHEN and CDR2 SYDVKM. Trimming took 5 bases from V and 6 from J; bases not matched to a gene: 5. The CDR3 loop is CASSPGQGAAQPQHF. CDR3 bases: TGTGCCAGCAGTCCGGGACAGGGGGCGGCTCAGCCCCAGCATTTT.

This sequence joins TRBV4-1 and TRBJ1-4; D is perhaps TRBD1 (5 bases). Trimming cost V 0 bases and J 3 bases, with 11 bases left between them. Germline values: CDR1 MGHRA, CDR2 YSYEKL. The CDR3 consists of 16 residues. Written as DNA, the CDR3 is TGCGCCAGCAGCCAAGATTCGGGGGTGCCTAATGAAAAACTGTTTTTT. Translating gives CASSQDSGVPNEKLFF.

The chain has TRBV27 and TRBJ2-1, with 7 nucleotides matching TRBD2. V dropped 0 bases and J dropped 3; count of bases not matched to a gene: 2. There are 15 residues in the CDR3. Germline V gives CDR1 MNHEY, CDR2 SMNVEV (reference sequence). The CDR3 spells CASSLSASGYNEQFF. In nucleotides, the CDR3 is TGTGCCAGCAGTTTATCAGCTAGCGGCTACAATGAGCAGTTCTTC.

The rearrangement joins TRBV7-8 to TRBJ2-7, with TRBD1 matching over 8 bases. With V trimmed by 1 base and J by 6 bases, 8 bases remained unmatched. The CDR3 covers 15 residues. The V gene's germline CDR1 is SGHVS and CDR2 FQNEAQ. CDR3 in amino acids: CASSLGPQGAGEQYF. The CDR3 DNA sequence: TGTGCCAGCAGCTTAGGGCCGCAGGGGGCGGGCGAGCAGTACTTC.

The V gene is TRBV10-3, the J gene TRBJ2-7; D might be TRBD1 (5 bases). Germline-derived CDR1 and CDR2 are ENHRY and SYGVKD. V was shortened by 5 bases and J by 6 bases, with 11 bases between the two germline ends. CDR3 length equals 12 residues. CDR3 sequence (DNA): TGTGCCATCAGTAATCAGGGTATCGAGCAGTACTTC. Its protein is CAISNQGIEQYF.

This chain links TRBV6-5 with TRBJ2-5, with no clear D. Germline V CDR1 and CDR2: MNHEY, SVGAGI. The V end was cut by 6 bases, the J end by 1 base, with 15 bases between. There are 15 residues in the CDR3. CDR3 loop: CASSHPRWGQETQYF. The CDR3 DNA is TGTGCCAGCAGCCATCCGCGGTGGGGCCAAGAGACCCAGTACTTC.

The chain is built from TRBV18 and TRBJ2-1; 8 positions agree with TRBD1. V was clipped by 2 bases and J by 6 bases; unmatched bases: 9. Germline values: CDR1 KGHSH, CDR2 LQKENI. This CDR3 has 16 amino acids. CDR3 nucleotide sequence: TGTGCCAGCTCACCAATAGCCGGGACAGGCGCCAATGAGCAGTTCTTC. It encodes CASSPIAGTGANEQFF.

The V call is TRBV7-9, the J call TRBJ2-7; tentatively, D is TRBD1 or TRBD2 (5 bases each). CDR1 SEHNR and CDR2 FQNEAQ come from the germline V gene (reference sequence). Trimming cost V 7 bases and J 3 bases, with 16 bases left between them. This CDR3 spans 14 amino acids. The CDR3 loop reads CASINSEGSYEQYF. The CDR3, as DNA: TGTGCCAGCATCAATAGCGAGGGGAGCTACGAGCAGTACTTC.

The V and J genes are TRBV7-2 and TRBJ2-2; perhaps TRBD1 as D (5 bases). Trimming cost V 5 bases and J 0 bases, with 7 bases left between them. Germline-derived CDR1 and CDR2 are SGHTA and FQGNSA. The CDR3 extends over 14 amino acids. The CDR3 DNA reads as TGTGCCAGCAGCGGGGCTCCGAACACCGGGGAGCTGTTTTTT. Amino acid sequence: CASSGAPNTGELFF.

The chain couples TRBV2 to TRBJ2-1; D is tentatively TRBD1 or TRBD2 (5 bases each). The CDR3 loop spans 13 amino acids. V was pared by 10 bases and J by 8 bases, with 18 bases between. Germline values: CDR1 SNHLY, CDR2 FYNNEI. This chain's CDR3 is CANSGTDSYEQFF. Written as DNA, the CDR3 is TGTGCCAATTCCGGGACCGACAGTTATGAGCAGTTCTTC. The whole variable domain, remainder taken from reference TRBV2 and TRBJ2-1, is EPEVTQTPSHQVTQMGQEVILRCVPISNHLYFYWYRQILGQKVEFLVSFYNNEISEKSEIFDDQFSVERPDGSNFTLKIRSTKLEDSAMYFCANSGTDSYEQFFGPGTRLTVL.

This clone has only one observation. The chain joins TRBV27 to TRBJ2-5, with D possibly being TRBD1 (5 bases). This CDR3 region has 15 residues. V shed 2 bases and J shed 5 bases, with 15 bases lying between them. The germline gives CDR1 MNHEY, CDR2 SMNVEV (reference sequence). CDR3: CASSLRAGYVETQYF. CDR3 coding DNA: TGTGCCAGCAGTTTACGTGCAGGGTATGTGGAGACCCAGTACTTC.

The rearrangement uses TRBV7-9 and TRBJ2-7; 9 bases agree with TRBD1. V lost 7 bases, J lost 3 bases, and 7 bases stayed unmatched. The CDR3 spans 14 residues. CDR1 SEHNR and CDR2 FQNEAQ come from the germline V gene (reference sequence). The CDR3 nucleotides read TGTGCCAGCACCCCCGGGACAGGGCTCTACGAGCAGTACTTC. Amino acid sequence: CASTPGTGLYEQYF.

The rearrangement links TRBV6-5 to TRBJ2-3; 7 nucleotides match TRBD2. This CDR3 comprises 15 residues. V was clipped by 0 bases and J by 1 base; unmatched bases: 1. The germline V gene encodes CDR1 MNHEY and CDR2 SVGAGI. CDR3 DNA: TGTGCCAGCAGTTACTCGGGAGGGGGCACAGATACGCAGTATTTT. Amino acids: CASSYSGGGTDTQYF.

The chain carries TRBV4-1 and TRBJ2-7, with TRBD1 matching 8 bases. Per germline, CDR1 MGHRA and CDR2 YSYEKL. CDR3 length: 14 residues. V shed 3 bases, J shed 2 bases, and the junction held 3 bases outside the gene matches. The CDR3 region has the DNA TGCGCCAGCAGCCAGAGCAGGGGGCCCTACGAGCAGTACTTC. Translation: CASSQSRGPYEQYF.

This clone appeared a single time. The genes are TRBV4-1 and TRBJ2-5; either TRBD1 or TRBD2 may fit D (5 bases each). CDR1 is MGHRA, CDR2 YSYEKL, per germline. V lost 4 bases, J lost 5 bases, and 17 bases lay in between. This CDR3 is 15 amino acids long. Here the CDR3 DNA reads TGCGCCAGCAGCCTGGGGACCGGTCCAGGCGAGACCCAGTACTTC. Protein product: CASSLGTGPGETQYF.

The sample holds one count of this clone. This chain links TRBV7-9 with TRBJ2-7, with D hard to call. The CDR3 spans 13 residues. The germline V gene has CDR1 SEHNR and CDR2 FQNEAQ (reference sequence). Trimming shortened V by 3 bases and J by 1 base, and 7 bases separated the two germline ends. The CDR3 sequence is CASSFFRSYEQYF. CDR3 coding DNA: TGTGCCAGCAGCTTTTTTCGATCCTACGAGCAGTACTTC.

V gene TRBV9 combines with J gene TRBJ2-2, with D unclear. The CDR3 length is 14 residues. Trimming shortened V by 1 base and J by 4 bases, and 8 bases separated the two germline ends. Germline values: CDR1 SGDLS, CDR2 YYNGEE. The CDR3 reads CASSVKVGTGELFF. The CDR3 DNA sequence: TGTGCCAGCAGCGTAAAAGTAGGCACCGGGGAGCTGTTTTTT.

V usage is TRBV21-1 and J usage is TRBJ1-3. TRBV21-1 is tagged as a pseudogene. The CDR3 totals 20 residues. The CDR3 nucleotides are TGTGCCAGCAGCAAAGGTCGAAGGCGTCGGGGGCACGGCTCTGGAAACACCATATATTTT. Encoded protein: CASSKGRRRRGHGSGNTIYF.

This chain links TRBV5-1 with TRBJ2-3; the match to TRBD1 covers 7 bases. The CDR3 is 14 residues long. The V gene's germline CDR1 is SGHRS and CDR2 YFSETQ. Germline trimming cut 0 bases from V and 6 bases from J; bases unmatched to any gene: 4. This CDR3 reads CASSLGQGSDTQYF. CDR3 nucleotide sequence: TGCGCCAGCAGCTTGGGACAGGGTTCGGATACGCAGTATTTT.